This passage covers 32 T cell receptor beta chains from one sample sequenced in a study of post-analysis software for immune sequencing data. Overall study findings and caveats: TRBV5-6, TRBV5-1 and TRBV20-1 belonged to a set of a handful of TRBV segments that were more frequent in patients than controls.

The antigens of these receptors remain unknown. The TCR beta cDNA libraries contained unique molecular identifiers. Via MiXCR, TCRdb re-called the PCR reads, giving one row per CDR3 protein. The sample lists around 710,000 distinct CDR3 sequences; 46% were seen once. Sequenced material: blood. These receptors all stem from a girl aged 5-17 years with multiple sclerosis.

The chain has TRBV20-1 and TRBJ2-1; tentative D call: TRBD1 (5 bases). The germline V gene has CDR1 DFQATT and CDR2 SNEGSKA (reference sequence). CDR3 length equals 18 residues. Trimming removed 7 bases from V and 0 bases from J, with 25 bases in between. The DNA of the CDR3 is TGCAGTGGGGGCGGTTACCCGGTACTACCAAGCTCCTACAATGAGCAGTTCTTC. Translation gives CSGGGYPVLPSSYNEQFF.

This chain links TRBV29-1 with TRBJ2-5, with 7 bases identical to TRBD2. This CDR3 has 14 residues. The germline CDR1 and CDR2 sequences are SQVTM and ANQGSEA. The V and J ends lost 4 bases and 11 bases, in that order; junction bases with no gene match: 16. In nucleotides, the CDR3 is TGCAGCGTTGGGTACGGGAGGAGCTACAATGAGCAGTACTTC. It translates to CSVGYGRSYNEQYF. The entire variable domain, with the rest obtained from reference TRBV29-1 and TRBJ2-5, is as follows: SAVISQKPSRDICQRGTSLTIQCQVDSQVTMMFWYRQQPGQSLTLIATANQGSEATYESGFVIDKFPISRPNLTFSTLTVSNMSPEDSSIYLCSVGYGRSYNEQYFGPGTRLLVL.

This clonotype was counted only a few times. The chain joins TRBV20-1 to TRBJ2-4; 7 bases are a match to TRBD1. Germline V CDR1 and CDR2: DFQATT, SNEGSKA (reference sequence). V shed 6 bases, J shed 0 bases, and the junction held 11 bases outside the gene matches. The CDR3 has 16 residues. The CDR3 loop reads CSAQTGQALAKNIQYF. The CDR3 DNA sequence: TGCAGTGCACAAACTGGACAGGCTCTAGCCAAAAACATTCAGTACTTC.

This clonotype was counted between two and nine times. The DNA of the CDR3 is TGCGCCAGCAGAAGCACCCCGGGACAGATGAATTCACCCCTCCACTTT. This translates into CASRSTPGQMNSPLHF. V is TRBV5-1 and J is TRBJ1-6; TRBD1 aligns across 7 bases. CDR3 size: 16 residues. Germline loops: CDR1 SGHRS, CDR2 YFSETQ. Trimming cost V 5 bases and J 7 bases; bases outside gene matches: 12.

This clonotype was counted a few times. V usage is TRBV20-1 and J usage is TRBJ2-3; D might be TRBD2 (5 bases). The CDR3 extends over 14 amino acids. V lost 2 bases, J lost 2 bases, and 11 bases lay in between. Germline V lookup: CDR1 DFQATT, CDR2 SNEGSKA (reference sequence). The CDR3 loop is CSARSGRATDTQYF. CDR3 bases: TGCAGTGCTAGAAGTGGGAGAGCCACAGATACGCAGTATTTT.

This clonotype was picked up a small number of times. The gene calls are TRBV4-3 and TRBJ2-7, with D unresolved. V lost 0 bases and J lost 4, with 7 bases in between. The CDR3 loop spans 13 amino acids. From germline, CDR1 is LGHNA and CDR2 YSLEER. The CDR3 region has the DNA TGCGCCAGCAGCCAAGATGAGCGTTACGAGCAGTACTTC. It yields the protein CASSQDERYEQYF.

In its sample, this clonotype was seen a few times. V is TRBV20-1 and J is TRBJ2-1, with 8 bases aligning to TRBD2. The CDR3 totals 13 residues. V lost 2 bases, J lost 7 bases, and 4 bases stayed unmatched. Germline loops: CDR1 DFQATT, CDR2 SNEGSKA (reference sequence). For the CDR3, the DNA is TGCAGTGCTAGAAGACTAGCGAGAAATGAGCAGTTCTTC. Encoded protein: CSARRLARNEQFF.

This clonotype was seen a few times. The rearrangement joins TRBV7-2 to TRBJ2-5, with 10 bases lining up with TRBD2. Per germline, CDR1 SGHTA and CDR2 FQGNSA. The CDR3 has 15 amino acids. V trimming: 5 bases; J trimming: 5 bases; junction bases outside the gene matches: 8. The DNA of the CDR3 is TGTGCCAGCAGCAACAGCGGGAGGGCCTGGGAGACCCAGTACTTC. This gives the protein CASSNSGRAWETQYF.

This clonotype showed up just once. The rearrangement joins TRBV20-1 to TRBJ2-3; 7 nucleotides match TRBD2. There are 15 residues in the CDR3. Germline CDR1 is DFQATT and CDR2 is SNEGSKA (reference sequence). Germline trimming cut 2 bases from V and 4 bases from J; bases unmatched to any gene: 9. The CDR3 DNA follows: TGCAGTGCTAGACTCGGACTAGTTAAGGCAGATACGCAGTATTTT. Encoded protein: CSARLGLVKADTQYF.

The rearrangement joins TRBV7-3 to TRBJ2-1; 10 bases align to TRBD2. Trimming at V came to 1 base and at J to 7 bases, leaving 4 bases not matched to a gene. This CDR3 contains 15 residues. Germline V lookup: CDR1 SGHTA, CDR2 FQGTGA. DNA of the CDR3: TGTGCCAGCAGCTTAATAGCGGGAGGTCCAAATGAGCAGTTCTTC. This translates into CASSLIAGGPNEQFF.

The DNA for the CDR3 is TGTGCCAGCAGCTTAGTAATCAGGACTAGCGGACAAGAGACCCAGTACTTC. It translates to CASSLVIRTSGQETQYF. The genes are TRBV7-6 and TRBJ2-5, with TRBD2 identical over 10 bases. Germline V gene sequence: CDR1 SGHVS, CDR2 FNYEAQ. Trimming removed 1 base from V and 2 bases from J; junction bases left unmatched: 7. The CDR3 is 17 residues long.

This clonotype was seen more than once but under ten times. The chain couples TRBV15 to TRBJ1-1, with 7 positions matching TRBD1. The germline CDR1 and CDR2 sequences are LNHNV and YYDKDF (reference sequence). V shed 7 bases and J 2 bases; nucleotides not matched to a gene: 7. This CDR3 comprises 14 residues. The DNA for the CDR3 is TGTGCCACCATTACACAGGGGCGAAACACTGAAGCTTTCTTT. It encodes CATITQGRNTEAFF.

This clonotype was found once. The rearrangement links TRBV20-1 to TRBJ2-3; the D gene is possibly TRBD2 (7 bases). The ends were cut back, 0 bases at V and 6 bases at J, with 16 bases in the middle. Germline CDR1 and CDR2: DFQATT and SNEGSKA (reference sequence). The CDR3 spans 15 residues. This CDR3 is CSARDLGAGVDTQYF. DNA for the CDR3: TGCAGTGCTAGAGATCTGGGGGCGGGAGTGGATACGCAGTATTTT.

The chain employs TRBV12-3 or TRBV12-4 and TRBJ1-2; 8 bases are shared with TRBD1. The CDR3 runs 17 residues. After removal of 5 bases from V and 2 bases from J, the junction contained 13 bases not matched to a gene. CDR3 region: CASSTRTTGVGNYGYTF. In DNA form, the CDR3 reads TGTGCCAGCAGTACCAGAACGACAGGGGTAGGAAACTATGGCTACACCTTC.

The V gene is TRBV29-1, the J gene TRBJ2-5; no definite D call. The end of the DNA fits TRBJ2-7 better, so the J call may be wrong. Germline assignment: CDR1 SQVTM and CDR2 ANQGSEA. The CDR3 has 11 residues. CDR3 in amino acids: CSVGGDYEQYF. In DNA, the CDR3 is TGCAGCGTTGGTGGGGACTACGAGCAGTACTTC.

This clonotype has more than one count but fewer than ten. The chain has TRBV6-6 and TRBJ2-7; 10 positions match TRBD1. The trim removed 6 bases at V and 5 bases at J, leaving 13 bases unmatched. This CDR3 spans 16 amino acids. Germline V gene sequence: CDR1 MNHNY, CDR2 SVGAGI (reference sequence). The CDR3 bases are TGTGCCAGCAGCGCCCCCCGGGACAGGGGTCAGGACGAGCAGTACTTC. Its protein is CASSAPRDRGQDEQYF.

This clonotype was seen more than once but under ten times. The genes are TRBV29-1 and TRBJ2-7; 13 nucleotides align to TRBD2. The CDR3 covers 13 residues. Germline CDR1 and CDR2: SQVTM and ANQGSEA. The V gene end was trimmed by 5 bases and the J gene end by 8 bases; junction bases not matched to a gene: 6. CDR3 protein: CSVTGLAGAQQYF. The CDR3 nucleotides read TGCAGCGTTACCGGACTAGCGGGAGCGCAGCAGTACTTC.

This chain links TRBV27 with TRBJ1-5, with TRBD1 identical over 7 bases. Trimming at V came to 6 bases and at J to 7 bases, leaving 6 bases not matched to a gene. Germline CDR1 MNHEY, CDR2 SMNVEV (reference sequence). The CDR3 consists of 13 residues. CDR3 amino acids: CASSKGAGQPQHF. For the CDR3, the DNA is TGTGCCAGCAGCAAGGGGGCGGGCCAGCCCCAGCATTTT.

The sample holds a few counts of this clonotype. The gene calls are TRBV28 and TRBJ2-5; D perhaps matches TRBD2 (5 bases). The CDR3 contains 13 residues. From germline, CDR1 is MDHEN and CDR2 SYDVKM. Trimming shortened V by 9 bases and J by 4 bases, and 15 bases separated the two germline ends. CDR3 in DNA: TGTGCCAGTAGTCCAACTAGGAGAGAGACCCAGTACTTC. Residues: CASSPTRRETQYF.

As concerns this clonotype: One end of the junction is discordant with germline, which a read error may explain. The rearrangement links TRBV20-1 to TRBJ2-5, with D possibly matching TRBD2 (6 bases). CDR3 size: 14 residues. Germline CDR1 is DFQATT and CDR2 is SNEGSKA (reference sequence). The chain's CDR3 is CRARDLTSRETQYF. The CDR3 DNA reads TGCCGTGCTAGAGATCTAACTAGCCGGGAGACCCAGTACTTC.

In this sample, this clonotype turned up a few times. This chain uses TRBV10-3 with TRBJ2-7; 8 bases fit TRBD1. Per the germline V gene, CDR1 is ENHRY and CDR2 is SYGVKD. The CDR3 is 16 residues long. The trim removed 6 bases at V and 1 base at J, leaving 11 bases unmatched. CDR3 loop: CAIRDGQGLASYEQYF. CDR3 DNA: TGTGCCATCAGGGACGGACAGGGCTTAGCTTCCTACGAGCAGTACTTC.

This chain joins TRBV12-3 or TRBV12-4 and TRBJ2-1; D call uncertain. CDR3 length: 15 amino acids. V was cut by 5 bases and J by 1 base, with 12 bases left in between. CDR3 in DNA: TGTGCCAGCAGTCCCTCCCTGGGGTCCTACAATGAGCAGTTCTTC. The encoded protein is CASSPSLGSYNEQFF.

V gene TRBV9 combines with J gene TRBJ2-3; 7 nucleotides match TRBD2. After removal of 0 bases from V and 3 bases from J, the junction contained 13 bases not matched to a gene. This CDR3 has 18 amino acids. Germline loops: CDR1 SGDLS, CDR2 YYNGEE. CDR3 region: CASSVDPFGGGETDTQYF. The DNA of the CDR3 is TGTGCCAGCAGCGTAGACCCGTTTGGGGGGGGTGAGACAGATACGCAGTATTTT.

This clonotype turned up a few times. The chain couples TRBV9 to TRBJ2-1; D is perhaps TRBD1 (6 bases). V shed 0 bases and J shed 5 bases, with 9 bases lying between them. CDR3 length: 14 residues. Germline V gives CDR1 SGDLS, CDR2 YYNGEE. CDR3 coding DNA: TGTGCCAGCAGCGTAGGGGGACATAACAATGAGCAGTTCTTC. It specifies CASSVGGHNNEQFF.

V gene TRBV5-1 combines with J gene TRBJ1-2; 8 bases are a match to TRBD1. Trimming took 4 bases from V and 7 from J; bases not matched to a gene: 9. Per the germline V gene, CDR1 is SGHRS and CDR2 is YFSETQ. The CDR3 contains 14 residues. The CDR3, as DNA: TGCGCCAGCAGCCACGACAGGGGAGATACTGGCTACACCTTC. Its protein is CASSHDRGDTGYTF.

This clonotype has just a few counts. The CDR3: CASSVDGGRTDTQYF. The CDR3 DNA is TGTGCCAGCAGCGTAGATGGCGGGCGCACAGATACGCAGTATTTT. This chain connects TRBV9 to TRBJ2-3, with D possibly being TRBD2 (5 bases). CDR3 size: 15 residues. Germline CDR1 reads SGDLS; CDR2 reads YYNGEE. The V end was cut by 0 bases, the J end by 1 base, with 9 bases between. Full variable domain (outside the CDR3, taken from reference TRBV9 and TRBJ2-3): DSGVTQTPKHLITATGQRVTLRCSPRSGDLSVYWYQQSLDQGLQFLIQYYNGEERAKGNILERFSAQQFPDLHSELNLSSLELGDSALYFCASSVDGGRTDTQYFGPGTRLTVL.

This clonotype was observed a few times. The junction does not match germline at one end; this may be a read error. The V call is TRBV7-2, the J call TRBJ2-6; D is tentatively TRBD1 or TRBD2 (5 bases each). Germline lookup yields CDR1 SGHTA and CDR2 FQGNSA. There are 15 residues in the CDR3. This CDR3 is CASSPEATGANVPTF. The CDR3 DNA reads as TGTGCCAGCAGCCCGGAGGCCACCGGGGCCAACGTCCCGACTTTC.

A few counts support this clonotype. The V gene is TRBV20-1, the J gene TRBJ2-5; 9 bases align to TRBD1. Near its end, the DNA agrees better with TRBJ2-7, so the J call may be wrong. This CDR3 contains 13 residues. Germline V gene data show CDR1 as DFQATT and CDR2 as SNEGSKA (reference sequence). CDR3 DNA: TGCAGTGCTGACCGGGACAGGGACTACGAGCAGTACTTC. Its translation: CSADRDRDYEQYF.

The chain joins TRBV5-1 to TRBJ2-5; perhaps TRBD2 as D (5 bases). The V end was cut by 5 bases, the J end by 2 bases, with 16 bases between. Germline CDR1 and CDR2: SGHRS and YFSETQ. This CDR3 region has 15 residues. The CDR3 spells CASRPVGVRQETQYF. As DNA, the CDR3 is TGCGCCAGCAGACCCGTCGGGGTGAGGCAAGAGACCCAGTACTTC. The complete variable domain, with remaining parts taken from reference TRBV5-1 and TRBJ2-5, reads KAGVTQTPRYLIKTRGQQVTLSCSPISGHRSVSWYQQTPGQGLQFLFEYFSETQRNKGNFPGRFSGRQFSNSRSEMNVSTLELGDSALYLCASRPVGVRQETQYFGPGTRLLVL.

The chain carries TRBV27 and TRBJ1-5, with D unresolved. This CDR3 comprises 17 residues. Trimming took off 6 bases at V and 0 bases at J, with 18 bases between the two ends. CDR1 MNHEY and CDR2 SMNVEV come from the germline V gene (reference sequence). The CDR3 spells CASSRIAGDYSNQPQHF. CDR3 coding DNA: TGTGCCAGCAGCCGCATCGCGGGAGATTATAGCAATCAGCCCCAGCATTTT.

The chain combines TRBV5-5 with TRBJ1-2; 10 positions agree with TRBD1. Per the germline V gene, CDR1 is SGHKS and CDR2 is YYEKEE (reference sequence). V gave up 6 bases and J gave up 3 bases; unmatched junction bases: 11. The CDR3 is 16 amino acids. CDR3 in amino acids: CASNHGGQGHDYGYTF. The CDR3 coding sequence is TGTGCCAGCAACCACGGGGGACAGGGGCATGACTATGGCTACACCTTC.

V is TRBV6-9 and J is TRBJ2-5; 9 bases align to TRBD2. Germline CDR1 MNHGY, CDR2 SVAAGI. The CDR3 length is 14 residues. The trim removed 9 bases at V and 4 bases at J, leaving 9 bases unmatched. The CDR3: CARILPLAGETQYF. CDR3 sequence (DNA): TGTGCCAGAATTCTTCCACTAGCGGGAGAGACCCAGTACTTC.